A selection of T cell receptor beta chains follows, all from one sample in a study of shared clonotypes between healthy human individuals. Here immunoSEQ multiplex PCR was the method, and the copy in TCRdb shows in-frame clones only, minus some. The data hold about 820,000 clones, with about 91% observed a single time. Sequences were obtained from naive CD8+ T cells sorted from blood. These receptor sequences come from a man younger than 45 in good health. CDR3s include the opening cysteine and the closing phenylalanine or tryptophan. A D gene is named only where the DNA matches it firmly. Rows may omit the clone size; those that give it use once, few, many or a size class.

clone_size d_call j_call v_call cdr3_nt cdr3_aa
- - TRBJ2-7 TRBV11-2 TGTGCCAGCAGCTTACCGGGACCCCTGGGGTCCTACGAGCAGTACTTC CASSLPGPLGSYEQYF
- TRBD1 TRBJ2-3 TRBV7-6 TGTGCCAGCAGCTTAGATCCGACAGGGGCTAGCACAGATACGCAGTATTTT CASSLDPTGASTDTQYF
- TRBD2 TRBJ2-1 TRBV19 TGTGCCAGTAGTATAGGCGGGGGACTAGTCAATGAGCAGTTCTTC CASSIGGGLVNEQFF
once TRBD1 TRBJ2-1 TRBV25-1 TGTGCCAGCAGTGAAGACAGGGCCAGCTCCTACAATGAGCAGTTCTTC CASSEDRASSYNEQFF
- TRBD2 TRBJ2-7 TRBV2 TGTGCCAGCAGCGACTCGGGACTAGCGGACTACGAGCAGTACTTC CASSDSGLADYEQYF
- - TRBJ1-1 TRBV18 TGTGCCAGCTCACCACCGGCTCCCAGGGTGGCGGACACTGAAGCTTTCTTT CASSPPAPRVADTEAFF
- TRBD2 TRBJ2-7 TRBV7-9 TGTGCCAGCAGCTTAGGAGGTCTCGCGGGAGATAAATACGAGCAGTACTTC CASSLGGLAGDKYEQYF
- TRBD2 TRBJ2-1 TRBV7-3 TGTGCCAGCAGCTTCGGGACTAGCTACAATGAGCAGTTCTTC CASSFGTSYNEQFF
once TRBD1 TRBJ2-1 TRBV19 TGTGCCAGTAGTATCCTGGGACAGGGCTCCTACAATGAGCAGTTCTTC CASSILGQGSYNEQFF
once - TRBJ1-1 TRBV7-9 TGTGCCAGCAGCAAACTAGTGAACACTGAAGCTTTCTTT CASSKLVNTEAFF
- TRBD1 TRBJ1-5 TRBV7-8 TGTGCCAGCAGCTTAAATGTGGGACAGCCTTCGGCCCAGCATTTT CASSLNVGQPSAQHF
- - TRBJ2-5 TRBV27 TGTGCCAGCAGTTTACATGGTCCGCAAGAGACCCAGTACTTC CASSLHGPQETQYF
- TRBD2 TRBJ2-7 TRBV27 TGTGCCAGCAGTTTCTTTAGCGGGAGCTCCTACGAGCAGTACTTC CASSFFSGSSYEQYF
- - TRBJ1-1 TRBV28 TGTGCCAGCAGTTTAGGCCCGGGTCACACTGAAGCTTTCTTT CASSLGPGHTEAFF
- - TRBJ2-1 TRBV7-9 TGTGCCAGCAGCCTTATAGTCTTTGAGCAGTTCTTC CASSLIVFEQFF
- - TRBJ1-1 TRBV7-9 TGTGCCAGCAGCTTAAGAGGCACTGAAGCTTTCTTT CASSLRGTEAFF
- - TRBJ1-4 TRBV2 TGTGCCAGCAATGGCCAGATTAATGAAAAACTGTTTTTT CASNGQINEKLFF
few TRBD2 TRBJ2-1 TRBV19 TGTGCCAGTAGTACAACTAGCGGGGCATACAATGAGCAGTTCTTC CASSTTSGAYNEQFF
once - TRBJ2-7 TRBV25-1 TGTGCCAGCAGTACTCAATCTCAGGGAGGCGAGCAGTACTTC CASSTQSQGGEQYF
once TRBD2 TRBJ2-1 TRBV29-1 TGCAGCGTTGCCTGGGTTACTAGCGGGAGTTACAATGAGCAGTTCTTC CSVAWVTSGSYNEQFF
- - TRBJ1-1 TRBV28 TGTGCCAGCAGTTCACTATCTCATAACACTGAAGCTTTCTTT CASSSLSHNTEAFF
- TRBD2 TRBJ2-7 TRBV10-3 TGTGCCAGTAGCGGGGGGCGTGAGCAGTACTTC CASSGGREQYF
once - TRBJ1-2 TRBV12-5 TGTGCTAGTGGTTTGCAGGGATATGGCTACACCTTC CASGLQGYGYTF
many - TRBJ1-1 TRBV27 TGTGCCAGCAGCATCCGGGGGGGGAACACTGAAGCTTTCTTT CASSIRGGNTEAFF
once TRBD2 TRBJ2-1 TRBV29-1 TGCAGCGTCCTAGCGGGGGCCTACAATGAGCAGTTCTTC CSVLAGAYNEQFF
- - TRBJ2-1 TRBV5-3 TGTGCCAGCAGCACGGAAGCGGTTGAGCAGTTCTTC CASSTEAVEQFF
- - TRBJ2-7 TRBV2 TGTGCCAGCGGGGGATACGAGCAGTACTTC CASGGYEQYF
- TRBD1 TRBJ1-4 TRBV2 TGTGCCAGCAGGACGGGACAGGGGGGCACTAATGAAAAACTGTTTTTT CASRTGQGGTNEKLFF
- TRBD2 TRBJ2-7 TRBV2 TGTGCCAGCAGTGGTCGTGGGGCTAGCGGTCTCGGGGAGCAGTACTTC CASSGRGASGLGEQYF
- - TRBJ1-5 TRBV4-2 TGTGCCAGCAGCCCCTACTGGGGTAAAGGTCAGCCCCAGCATTTT CASSPYWGKGQPQHF
- - TRBJ2-1 TRBV28 TGTGCCAGCAGCTCCCCCCCACACTCCGGGGGTAATGAGCAGTTCTTC CASSSPPHSGGNEQFF
- - TRBJ2-7 TRBV7-9 TGTGCCAGCGGCGAGATGCCCTACGAGCAGTACTTC CASGEMPYEQYF
- TRBD2 TRBJ2-1 TRBV28 TGTGCCAGTAGCGGGTCCTACAATGAGCAGTTCTTC CASSGSYNEQFF
- - TRBJ1-1 TRBV27 TGTGCCAGCAGTCCCTTGGGGGCCGCCGCTGAAGCTTTCTTT CASSPLGAAAEAFF
- - TRBJ2-1 TRBV19 TGTGCCAGTAGTCAAGGGGTGTATGAGCAGTTCTTC CASSQGVYEQFF
- - TRBJ1-5 TRBV19 TGTGCCAGCCAGGCCGGGAATCTCAATCAGCCCCAGCATTTT CASQAGNLNQPQHF
- - TRBJ2-5 TRBV27 TGTGCCAGCAGGGCTTGGGCAGGGGAGTATGAGACCCAGTACTTC CASRAWAGEYETQYF
- - TRBJ2-7 TRBV27 TGTGCCAGCAGCCTGAAGGGCGGGGCCACATCCTACGAGCAGTACTTC CASSLKGGATSYEQYF
- - TRBJ2-1 TRBV29-1 TGCAGCGTTGGAAGGGCAGGGGCGAGAAATGAGCAGTTCTTC CSVGRAGARNEQFF
- - TRBJ1-4 TRBV4-1 TGCGCCAGCAGCCAGCTATGGGACACCAGGAATGAAAAACTGTTTTTT CASSQLWDTRNEKLFF
once TRBD1 TRBJ1-3 TRBV29-1 TGCAGCATTGATGACAGGGACTCTGGAAACACCATATATTTT CSIDDRDSGNTIYF
- TRBD2 TRBJ2-7 TRBV28 TGTGCCAGCAGTTCTCGACTAGCGGGAGTGTACGAGCAGTACTTC CASSSRLAGVYEQYF